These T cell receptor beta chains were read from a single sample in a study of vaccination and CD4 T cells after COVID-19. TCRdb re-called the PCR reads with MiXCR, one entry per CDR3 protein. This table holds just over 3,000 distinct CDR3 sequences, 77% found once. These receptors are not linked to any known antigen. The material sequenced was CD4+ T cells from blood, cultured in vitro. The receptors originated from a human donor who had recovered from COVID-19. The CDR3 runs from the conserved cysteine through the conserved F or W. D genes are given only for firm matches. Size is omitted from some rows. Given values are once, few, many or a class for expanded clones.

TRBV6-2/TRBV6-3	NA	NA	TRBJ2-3	TGTGCCAGCAGTTTGGCTAGTGGAGATACGCAGTATTTT	CASSLASGDTQYF
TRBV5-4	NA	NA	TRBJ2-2	TGTGCCAGCAGTAGAGGCGGGGGCAGGGGCACCGGGGAGCTGTTTTTT	CASSRGGGRGTGELFF
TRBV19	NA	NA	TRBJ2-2	TGTGCCAGTAGTTTCGGGGGATCGAACACCGGGGAGCTGTTTTTT	CASSFGGSNTGELFF
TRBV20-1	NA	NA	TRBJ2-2	TGCAGTGCTAGAGCAAGTAGCACCGGGGAGCTGTTTTTT	CSARASSTGELFF
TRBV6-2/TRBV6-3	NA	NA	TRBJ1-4	TGTGCCAGCAGCCGCCTTTTGGTCCGTAATGAAAAACTGTTTTTT	CASSRLLVRNEKLFF
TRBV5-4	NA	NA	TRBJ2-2	TGTGCCAGCAGGCCGGACAGCAACACCGGGGAGCTGTTTTTT	CASRPDSNTGELFF
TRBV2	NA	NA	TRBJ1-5	TGTGCCAGCAGTGAACGGCGGGGAGGGGAGTGGGAACAGCCCCAGCATTTT	CASSERRGGEWEQPQHF
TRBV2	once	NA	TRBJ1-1	TGTGCCAGCAGTGTAGCCGAGGGCTTAGGGGGGGCTTTCTTT	CASSVAEGLGGAFF
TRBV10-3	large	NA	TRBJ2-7	TGTGCCATCAGTGAGTCGACGTACGAGCAGTACTTC	CAISESTYEQYF
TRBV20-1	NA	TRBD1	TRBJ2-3	TGCAGTGCTAGAGCCTGGGACAGGGGGTTCCTCATCGATACGCAGTATTTT	CSARAWDRGFLIDTQYF
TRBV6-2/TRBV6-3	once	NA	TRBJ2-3	TGTGCCAGCAGTTACTCCGGTGCCGGGGGCACAGATACGCAGTATTTT	CASSYSGAGGTDTQYF
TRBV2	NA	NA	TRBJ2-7	TGTGCCAGCAGTTGGCCAGTGCAGTACTTC	CASSWPVQYF
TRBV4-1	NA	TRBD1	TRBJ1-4	TGCGCCAGCAGCCAGCCAGGCCAGGGGGCAGCTAATGAAAAACTGTTTTTT	CASSQPGQGAANEKLFF
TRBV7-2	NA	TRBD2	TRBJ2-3	TGTGCCAGCAGACTCGGACTAGCGGGGGACACAGATACGCAGTATTTT	CASRLGLAGDTDTQYF
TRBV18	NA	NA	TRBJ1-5	TGTGCCAGCTCACCACCGGGGATGGGCAATCAGCCCCAGCATTTT	CASSPPGMGNQPQHF
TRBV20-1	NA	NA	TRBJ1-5	TGCAGTGTTAGGAGGAGCAATCAGCCCCAGCATTTT	CSVRRSNQPQHF
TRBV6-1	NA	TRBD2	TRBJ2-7	TGTGCCAGCAGTCCCGGGACTAGCGGGGGGTCACCCTACGAGCAGTACTTC	CASSPGTSGGSPYEQYF
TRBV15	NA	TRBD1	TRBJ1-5	TGTGCCACCAGCAGAGATGCGACAGGGTCTCAGCCCCAGCATTTT	CATSRDATGSQPQHF
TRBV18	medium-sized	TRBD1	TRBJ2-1	TGTGCCAGCTCACAAACAATGACAGGGGGAGGTGGCAATGAGCAGTTCTTC	CASSQTMTGGGGNEQFF
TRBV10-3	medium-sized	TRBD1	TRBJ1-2	TGTGCCATCAACTCAGGGGGCGGCTATGGCTACACCTTC	CAINSGGGYGYTF
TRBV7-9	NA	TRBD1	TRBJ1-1	TGTGCCAGCAGCTCCAGACAGGGGGCTGAAGCTTTCTTT	CASSSRQGAEAFF
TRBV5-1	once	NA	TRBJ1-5	TGCGCCAGCAGCTTGGGGGCCGGGGCCTTAGGTCAGCCCCAGCATTTT	CASSLGAGALGQPQHF
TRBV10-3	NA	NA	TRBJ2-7	TGTGCCATCAGGATCCGACCTTCCCCCTCCTACGAGCAGTACTTC	CAIRIRPSPSYEQYF
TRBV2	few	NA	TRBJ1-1	TGTGCCAGCAGTGAAGCGGGACGGTACGAAGCTTTCTTT	CASSEAGRYEAFF
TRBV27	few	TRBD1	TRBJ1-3	TGTGCCAGTTCAATACAGGGGAGTGGAAACACCATATATTTT	CASSIQGSGNTIYF
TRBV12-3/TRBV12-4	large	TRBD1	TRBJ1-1	TGTGCCAGCACCTTAGGGAGACAGGGGATGACTGAAGCTTTCTTT	CASTLGRQGMTEAFF
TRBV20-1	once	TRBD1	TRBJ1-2	TGCAGTGCTAGAGCGTTGACAGGGCTGGGTAACTATGGCTACACCTTC	CSARALTGLGNYGYTF
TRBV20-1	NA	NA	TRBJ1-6	TGCAGTGCAACCGACATGGTCAATTCACCCCTCCACTTT	CSATDMVNSPLHF
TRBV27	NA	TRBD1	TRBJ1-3	TGTGCCAGCAGTTTTTTACCCGGGGACAGTCCCTCTGGAAACACCATATATTTT	CASSFLPGDSPSGNTIYF